This TCR beta chain was profiled in a study of CD8+ T cells in alopecia areata. Study at large: At a dose of 5 to 10 mg twice daily, oral tofacitinib was given to treated patients. Study-wide results and limits: Scalp lesions, especially in alopecia totalis/universalis, had higher clonality than normal scalp.

A note on this clone: The target antigen is unknown.

Reverse transcribed after extraction, RNA yielded cDNA as the sequencing template. Clones were sequenced by immunoSEQ multiplex PCR, and TCRdb holds only the in-frame ones, with some missing. The table lists under 300,000 clones, under 70% of them singletons. This CDR3 contains 13 residues. V was shortened by 6 bases and J by 4 bases, with 15 bases between the two germline ends. CDR1 is SQVTM and CDR2 is ANQGSEA in the germline V gene. The investigators collected lesional scalp punch biopsies and peripheral blood from alopecia areata patients. PBMC-derived CD4+ and CD8+ T cells were sorted. Sequenced material: CD4+ T cells sorted from blood, taken at week 0. This receptor was identified in a human donor with alopecia areata. The chain combines TRBV29-1 with TRBJ1-1; tentative D call: TRBD1 (5 bases). CDR3 nucleotide sequence: TGCAGCGTCCAAGGGGCCAGGGCCACTGAAGCTTTCTTT. This gives the protein CSVQGARATEAFF.